This T cell receptor (beta chain) emerged from a study of cytomegalovirus exposure and HLA in healthy donors. Both 60 Vbeta primers and 13 Jbeta primers went into the PCR. Some clones are missing from TCRdb's copy, which holds only in-frame ones; the method was immunoSEQ multiplex PCR. In the table there are 170,000 or so clones, about three quarters of which are singletons. There are 11 residues in the CDR3. CDR1 and CDR2 from the germline V gene are SNHLY and FYNNEI. Trimming left V 3 bases short and J 7 bases short, with 6 bases between. Sequenced sample: PBMCs. The rearrangement links TRBV2 to TRBJ2-5; D is uncertain. This clonotype was sampled from a woman aged 35 to 49 in good health and CMV-seronegative. The CDR3 nucleotides read TGTGCCAGCAGTGAGGCTGGGACCCAGTACTTC. Amino acid sequence: CASSEAGTQYF.